This T cell receptor (beta chain) appears in the sequencing data of a study of PD-1 blockade in classical Hodgkin lymphoma (dated by TCRdb to 2018 to 2021). About the investigation overall: Nivolumab dosing was 3 mg/kg intravenously every 2 weeks, continuing until either disease progression or unacceptable toxicity. The study used CyTOF and TCR beta sequencing to define a peripheral blood immune signature of response to PD-1 blockade in classical Hodgkin lymphoma. Summary of the overall study and its limitations: The study was limited to a single clinical trial cohort, and causes of repertoire differences, possibly disease activity or prior therapy, remained undefined. Baseline TCR diversity was reported to be lower in newly diagnosed patients than in healthy donors, and even lower in relapsed/refractory patients. Trial patients with a complete response had baseline diversity similar to that of newly diagnosed patients, while partial responders and progressors had significantly lower diversity. Patients starting nivolumab less than 1 year after ASCT had lower diversity and were excluded from later analyses to avoid confounding by immune reconstitution. A significant rise by C4D1 was seen in CD4+ but not CD8+ TCR diversity (p=0.0027 vs p=0.16), with the rise being most apparent in complete responders (p=0.02).

Sample time point, as interpreted from the label and publication: cycle 1 day 1 (C1D1), immediately before nivolumab initiation. Every trial patient had relapsed after autologous stem cell transplantation, and cohorts A, B and C differed in prior brentuximab vedotin exposure. The trial cohort was composed of some 57 patients with relapsed/refractory classical Hodgkin lymphoma, for whom complete response, partial response or progressive disease was recorded as best overall response. Trial patients were treated with single-agent nivolumab in the multi-cohort phase II CheckMate 205 trial. An independent review committee assessed best overall response by applying the 2007 International Working Group response criteria. Trial PBMCs were collected just before the start of nivolumab (C1D1) and during therapy at cycle 2 day 1 and cycle 4 day 1. Peripheral blood was collected in 8 mL Vacutainer Cell Preparation Tubes, from which PBMCs were isolated by centrifugation and then cryopreserved.

As to this clone: No antigen is known for it. Within one base of it there is no much larger clone, and no base qualities were kept.

Genomic DNA was extracted with the Qiagen DNeasy kit from unsorted PBMCs and from negatively selected CD4+ and CD8+ fractions. TCR beta CDR3 regions were subjected to amplification by immunoSEQ multiplex PCR with primers that anneal to V and J segments. Amplification bias was minimized using a synthetic immune receptor repertoire, and residual bias was removed computationally after sequencing. The study's own analysis went as follows. Repertoire diversity was quantified as the Shannon entropy index using custom Python scripts. Unsorted, CD4+ and CD8+ repertoires were analyzed separately, except for combined analyses in which CD4+ and CD8+ sequences were merged in silico. A clone was considered expanded if an increase in frequency of at least 2-fold after treatment relative to C1D1 was found, and a pseudocount of 0.5 was applied to clones undetected at baseline. Clones with 0 or 1 copy at C1D1 were classified as singleton clones, and clones with 2 or more copies were classified as non-singleton clones. Clones expanded in unsorted samples were labelled as CD4+, CD8+ or unknown by matching protein sequences in sorted samples from the same patient. Wilcoxon tests on paired samples were used to test diversity changes from C1D1 to C4D1. TCRdb limited this immuneACCESS table to in-frame rearrangements with V and J called. A share of clones is missing; checked studies link under half to unresolved V genes, and the rest is unexplained. The V and J calls and clone size were taken over from that table, and D and trimming were inferred from the DNA. Across this sample there are fewer than 20,000 clones, with over 70% seen only once. The top ten clones comprise over 3.5% of the sample.

This clonotype was obtained from a human donor with classical Hodgkin lymphoma. Here the sequenced sample was peripheral blood mononuclear cells (PBMCs), taken at baseline.

The CDR3 sequence is CASSLGWEFSTGELFF. The bases are TGCGCCAGCAGCTTGGGGTGGGAATTCTCGACCGGGGAGCTGTTTTTT. The rearrangement combines TRBV5-1 with TRBJ2-2, with no D gene named confidently. Reading from cysteine to phenylalanine, the CDR3 counts 16 amino acids. Kept here is only the CDR3 DNA, which spans 48 bases and is read in frame from base 1. As encoded in the germline V gene, CDR1 is SGHRS while CDR2 is YFSETQ. V is shortened by 0 bases, J by 5 bases, and the region joining them spans 14 bases.